The rows below give T cell receptor beta chains drawn from one sample of a study of blood T cell repertoires in COVID-19. Only in-frame clones appear in the TCRdb table, and some are missing; sequencing was by immunoSEQ multiplex PCR. The sample has 200,000 to 250,000 clones; around 84% are singletons. The specimen sequenced was peripheral blood. These receptors came from a woman older than 75 with COVID-19, enrolled during active disease. Each CDR3 is given with its conserved first and last residue. D genes are given only for firm matches. The size field is filled for only some rows; it gives once, few, many or a size class.

>NA|TRBD1|15|TRBJ1-2|TRBV6-5
CASNRDRSPNYGYTF
TGTGCCAGCAATAGGGACAGGTCCCCTAACTATGGCTACACCTTC
>NA|TRBD1|15|TRBJ1-2|TRBV28
CASRGPGQGTHGYTF
TGTGCCAGCAGGGGACCGGGACAGGGGACGCATGGCTACACCTTC
>NA|TRBD2|15|TRBJ2-1|TRBV30
CAWRLAGGQYNEQFF
TGTGCCTGGAGGTTAGCGGGGGGGCAGTACAATGAGCAGTTCTTC
>NA|TRBD1|14|TRBJ1-1|TRBV2
CASSPKTGRTEAFF
TGTGCCAGCAGTCCCAAGACAGGGAGGACTGAAGCTTTCTTT
>NA|NA|16|TRBJ1-4|TRBV18
CASSQNRAQFNEKLFF
TGTGCCAGCTCACAGAACAGGGCTCAATTTAATGAAAAACTGTTTTTT
>NA|NA|15|TRBJ1-6|TRBV7-2
CASSPAAPTYSPLHF
TGTGCCAGCAGCCCTGCGGCCCCTACTTATTCACCCCTCCACTTT
>NA|NA|15|TRBJ1-4|TRBV5-1
CASSLAQGINEKLFF
TGCGCCAGCAGCTTGGCTCAGGGCATTAATGAAAAACTGTTTTTT
>NA|NA|15|TRBJ2-5|TRBV5-8
CASSLVQGGAETQYF
TGTGCCAGCAGCTTGGTTCAGGGTGGAGCGGAGACCCAGTACTTC
>NA|NA|15|TRBJ1-1|TRBV9
CASSPRVGANTEAFF
TGTGCCAGCAGCCCCAGAGTTGGGGCGAACACTGAAGCTTTCTTT
>NA|TRBD1|11|TRBJ1-2|TRBV20-1
CSAPGQGGNTF
TGCAGTGCTCCCGGACAGGGGGGGAACACCTTC
>NA|NA|15|TRBJ1-4|TRBV28
CASSLRQGTNEKLFF
TGTGCCAGCAGTTTAAGGCAGGGGACTAATGAAAAACTGTTTTTT
>NA|TRBD1|14|TRBJ2-5|TRBV9
CASSAGQDRETQYF
TGTGCCAGCAGCGCGGGACAGGACCGAGAGACCCAGTACTTC
>NA|TRBD1|15|TRBJ1-1|TRBV5-1
CASSLGGQGFTEAFF
TGCGCCAGCAGCTTGGGCGGACAGGGTTTTACTGAAGCTTTCTTT
>NA|NA|14|TRBJ2-2|TRBV2
CASSAGLSTGELFF
TGTGCCAGCAGTGCCGGTCTTAGTACCGGGGAGCTGTTTTTT
>NA|NA|19|TRBJ1-3|TRBV7-2
CASSLVYNSRPTGGNTIYF
TGTGCCAGCAGCTTAGTTTATAACTCGAGGCCAACCGGTGGAAACACCATATATTTT
>NA|TRBD1|16|TRBJ1-1|TRBV11-1
CASNTGTGEASTEAFF
TGTGCCAGCAACACGGGGACAGGGGAGGCGAGTACTGAAGCTTTCTTT
>NA|NA|14|TRBJ1-4|TRBV5-1
CASSFIGEGEKLFF
TGCGCCAGCAGCTTCATAGGGGAGGGTGAAAAACTGTTTTTT
>NA|TRBD1|13|TRBJ2-5|TRBV2
CASQTGVQETQYF
TGTGCCAGCCAGACAGGGGTCCAAGAGACCCAGTACTTC
>NA|TRBD2|15|TRBJ2-3|TRBV7-8
CASSPLAVEGDTQYF
TGTGCCAGCAGCCCGCTAGCGGTGGAAGGAGATACGCAGTATTTT
>NA|NA|13|TRBJ2-7|TRBV25-1
CASSERGSLILVF
TGTGCCAGCAGTGAAAGAGGGTCACTCATCCTGGTCTTC
>few|NA|14|TRBJ2-3|TRBV29-1
CSVDWGYTTDTQYF
TGCAGCGTTGACTGGGGCTATACCACAGATACGCAGTATTTT
>once|NA|15|TRBJ2-1|TRBV27
CASSLWTDVNNEQFF
TGTGCCAGCAGTCTATGGACAGATGTGAACAATGAGCAGTTCTTC
>NA|TRBD2|18|TRBJ2-5|TRBV7-6
CASTTRAPASGGRETQYF
TGTGCCAGCACCACTAGGGCCCCGGCTAGCGGGGGGCGAGAGACCCAGTACTTC
>NA|TRBD2|17|TRBJ2-3|TRBV10-3
CAIRPTDSAGGRDTQYF
TGTGCCATCAGGCCGACGGATTCAGCGGGGGGCCGGGATACGCAGTATTTT
>NA|NA|11|TRBJ2-1|TRBV12-3/TRBV12-4
CASSLGREQFF
TGTGCCAGCAGTTTAGGGAGGGAGCAGTTCTTC
>few|TRBD1|14|TRBJ1-5|TRBV28
CATKQGGQGQPQHF
TGTGCCACTAAGCAGGGGGGACAAGGCCAGCCCCAGCATTTT
>NA|NA|14|TRBJ1-5|TRBV18
CASSHDSINQPQHF
TGTGCCAGCTCACACGACAGTATTAATCAGCCCCAGCATTTT
>NA|NA|11|TRBJ1-1|TRBV20-1
CSGIRNTEAFF
TGCAGTGGAATTAGGAACACTGAAGCTTTCTTT
>NA|NA|14|TRBJ1-6|TRBV6-2/TRBV6-3
CASSSGGVNSPLHF
TGTGCCAGCAGTTCTGGAGGGGTCAATTCACCCCTCCACTTT
>once|TRBD1|17|TRBJ1-5|TRBV2
CASSGSSGQGMGQPQHF
TGTGCCAGCAGCGGATCGTCGGGACAGGGGATGGGGCAGCCCCAGCATTTT
>NA|NA|14|TRBJ1-6|TRBV9
CASSVGGSNSPLHF
TGTGCCAGCAGCGTAGGAGGTAGTAATTCACCCCTCCACTTT
>NA|NA|16|TRBJ2-3|TRBV9
CASSERWRASTDTQYF
TGTGCCAGCAGCGAGAGGTGGAGGGCTAGCACAGATACGCAGTATTTT
>once|TRBD1|14|TRBJ1-4|TRBV10-1
CASSERDRGVKLFF
TGCGCCAGCAGTGAACGAGACAGGGGTGTTAAACTGTTTTTT
>few|TRBD1|16|TRBJ2-7|TRBV5-1
CASSDKPGGEKNEQYF
TGCGCCAGCAGCGATAAACCAGGGGGCGAAAAGAACGAGCAGTACTTC
>NA|NA|17|TRBJ2-2|TRBV11-2
CASSRVIVAANTGELFF
TGTGCCAGCAGCCGAGTCATAGTGGCGGCGAACACCGGGGAGCTGTTTTTT
>NA|NA|13|TRBJ1-2|TRBV12-3/TRBV12-4
CASSFVSGADYTF
TGTGCCAGCAGTTTCGTTTCAGGGGCGGACTACACCTTC
>NA|NA|14|TRBJ1-5|TRBV19
CASSPGVGNQPQHF
TGTGCCAGTAGTCCGGGGGTAGGAAATCAGCCCCAGCATTTT
>NA|NA|14|TRBJ2-1|TRBV7-2
CASSLAYGYNEQFF
TGTGCCAGCAGCTTAGCGTACGGCTACAATGAGCAGTTCTTC
>few|NA|15|TRBJ1-1|TRBV18
CASSPSEAPVAEAFF
TGTGCCAGCTCACCATCGGAGGCCCCGGTGGCTGAAGCTTTCTTT
>NA|TRBD1|14|TRBJ2-5|TRBV6-6
CASSYGDRVGTQYF
TGTGCCAGCAGTTACGGGGACAGGGTGGGGACCCAGTACTTC
>NA|TRBD1|16|TRBJ2-2|TRBV5-1
CASSLGGQINTGELFF
TGCGCCAGCAGCTTGGGGGGACAGATTAACACCGGGGAGCTGTTTTTT
>NA|TRBD2|15|TRBJ2-2|TRBV19
CASSISAGDTGELFF
TGTGCCAGTAGTATCTCAGCGGGGGACACCGGGGAGCTGTTTTTT
>NA|TRBD1|12|TRBJ2-7|TRBV7-8
CASREQGAEQYF
TGTGCCAGCAGGGAACAGGGGGCCGAGCAGTACTTC
>NA|TRBD2|15|TRBJ2-5|TRBV9
CASSVQGLVGETQYF
TGTGCTAGCAGCGTCCAAGGACTAGTTGGAGAGACCCAGTACTTC
>NA|NA|15|TRBJ1-3|TRBV30
CAWSLRRGSGNTIYF
TGTGCCTGGAGTCTGAGGAGGGGCTCTGGAAACACCATATATTTT
>NA|TRBD2|14|TRBJ2-7|TRBV7-9
CASSPPRGGYEQYF
TGTGCCAGCAGCCCACCGCGGGGGGGCTACGAGCAGTACTTC
>NA|NA|13|TRBJ2-3|TRBV7-3
CASSRGLQGTQYF
TGTGCCAGCAGCCGCGGCCTGCAGGGAACGCAGTATTTT
>NA|NA|12|TRBJ2-7|TRBV7-9
CASSPDTYEQYF
TGTGCCAGCAGCCCCGACACCTACGAGCAGTACTTC